What follows is one T cell receptor beta chain and its context. Trimming shortened V by 2 bases and J by 0 bases, and 5 bases separated the two germline ends. Germline V gene lookup returns CDR1 MGHRA and CDR2 YSYEKL. This CDR3 has 15 residues. Using immunoSEQ multiplex PCR, the repertoire was profiled, and TCRdb retains in-frame clones only, with some absent. The data contain about 29,000 clones, roughly 80% of them seen just once; the ten biggest clones take up 25% to 30%. This entry belongs to a study of OX40 agonist ivuxolimab in advanced cancers. Looking at the study overall: Prior anti-PD-1, anti-PD-L1 or anti-CTLA-4 therapy was allowed; 30% to 40% had some.

This clonotype was obtained from an adult with an advanced solid tumor such as melanoma, head and neck, liver or kidney cancer. Sequences were derived from CD4+ or CD8+ T cells sorted from blood, sampled in a trial of the OX40 agonist ivuxolimab. The rearrangement links TRBV4-1 to TRBJ1-6, with D unresolved. The CDR3 coding sequence is TGCGCCAGCAGCCAAAGTAGCTCCTATAATTCACCCCTCCACTTT. Its protein is CASSQSSSYNSPLHF.